Listed below are T cell receptor beta chains from one sample, sequenced in a study of Graves' ophthalmopathy and Graves' hyperthyroidism. TCRdb ran MiXCR on the multiplex PCR reads and lists one entry per CDR3 protein. Of some 1.1 million distinct CDR3 sequences in the sample, about two fifths were seen once. Sequences were obtained from peripheral blood or thyroid tissue (not recorded which). These receptors were obtained from an adult man with Graves' hyperthyroidism. The CDR3 runs from the conserved cysteine through the conserved F or W. The D gene is left open where the match is weak. Some rows mark clone size as missing; the rest say once, few, many or name a class of expanded clone.

cdr3_aa: CASLGQSQTNYGYTF
cdr3_nt: TGTGCCAGCCTCGGACAGAGTCAAACGAACTATGGCTACACCTTC
v_call: TRBV19
j_call: TRBJ1-2
d_call: NA
clone_size: many

cdr3_aa: CASSPTSGTYEQYF
cdr3_nt: TGCGCCAGCAGCCCGACTAGCGGGACCTACGAGCAGTACTTC
v_call: TRBV12-3/TRBV12-4
j_call: TRBJ2-7
d_call: TRBD2
clone_size: many

cdr3_aa: CASSFYICSAPWTGGYEQYF
cdr3_nt: NA
v_call: TRBV25-1
j_call: TRBJ2-7
d_call: NA
clone_size: NA

cdr3_aa: CASSTRGGRTYNEQFF
cdr3_nt: TGTGCCAGCAGCACGAGGGGAGGAAGAACCTACAATGAGCAGTTCTTC
v_call: TRBV7-6
j_call: TRBJ2-1
d_call: NA
clone_size: NA

cdr3_aa: CASSYGQAQPQHF
cdr3_nt: TGTGCCAGCAGTTACGGACAGGCCCAGCCCCAGCATTTT
v_call: TRBV6-5
j_call: TRBJ1-5
d_call: TRBD1
clone_size: few

cdr3_aa: CAISDGRHNQPQHF
cdr3_nt: TGTGCCATCAGTGACGGACGGCACAATCAGCCCCAGCATTTT
v_call: TRBV10-3
j_call: TRBJ1-5
d_call: NA
clone_size: NA

cdr3_aa: CASSETGANSPLHF
cdr3_nt: TGTGCCAGCAGTGAGACAGGGGCGAATTCACCCCTCCACTTT
v_call: TRBV6-5
j_call: TRBJ1-6
d_call: TRBD1
clone_size: many

cdr3_aa: CATSRDIRGADGYTF
cdr3_nt: TGTGCCACCAGCAGAGATATTAGGGGGGCCGATGGCTACACCTTC
v_call: TRBV15
j_call: TRBJ1-2
d_call: NA
clone_size: many

cdr3_aa: CASSLTGGELETQYF
cdr3_nt: TGTGCCAGCAGCTTAACAGGGGGCGAGTTGGAGACCCAGTACTTC
v_call: TRBV7-3
j_call: TRBJ2-5
d_call: TRBD1
clone_size: NA

cdr3_aa: CSARKSGTSGRWGQETQYF
cdr3_nt: TGCAGTGCTAGAAAGTCCGGGACTAGCGGGAGGTGGGGCCAAGAGACCCAGTACTTC
v_call: TRBV20-1
j_call: TRBJ2-5
d_call: TRBD2
clone_size: many

cdr3_aa: CASSYSGTRNEKLFF
cdr3_nt: TGTGCCAGCAGTTACTCGGGGACGAGGAATGAAAAACTGTTTTTT
v_call: TRBV6-5
j_call: TRBJ1-4
d_call: NA
clone_size: few

cdr3_aa: CASSYLMNRPGETQYF
cdr3_nt: TGCGCCAGCAGCTACCTCATGAACCGCCCCGGAGAGACCCAGTACTTC
v_call: TRBV5-1
j_call: TRBJ2-5
d_call: NA
clone_size: few

cdr3_aa: CAWSPQGRRMNTEAFF
cdr3_nt: TGTGCCTGGAGTCCACAGGGAAGGAGGATGAACACTGAAGCTTTCTTT
v_call: TRBV30
j_call: TRBJ1-1
d_call: NA
clone_size: NA

cdr3_aa: CASSRFGGGTEAFF
cdr3_nt: TGTGCCAGCAGTAGATTCGGGGGGGGCACTGAAGCTTTCTTT
v_call: TRBV7-3
j_call: TRBJ1-1
d_call: NA
clone_size: NA

cdr3_aa: CASSTALQETQYF
cdr3_nt: TGCGCCAGCAGCACAGCCCTCCAAGAGACCCAGTACTTC
v_call: TRBV5-1
j_call: TRBJ2-5
d_call: NA
clone_size: NA

cdr3_aa: CASSITGTSGNQETQYF
cdr3_nt: TGTGCCAGCAGTATAACCGGGACTAGCGGGAACCAAGAGACCCAGTACTTC
v_call: TRBV2
j_call: TRBJ2-5
d_call: TRBD2
clone_size: many

cdr3_aa: CASSPGHKSEQYF
cdr3_nt: TGTGCCAGCAGCCCGGGACATAAGTCCGAGCAGTACTTC
v_call: TRBV14
j_call: TRBJ2-7
d_call: NA
clone_size: many

cdr3_aa: CASSSPRQAGDEAFF
cdr3_nt: TGTGCCAGCAGCTCCCCAAGACAGGCGGGCGATGAAGCTTTCTTT
v_call: TRBV5-6
j_call: TRBJ1-1
d_call: NA
clone_size: many

cdr3_aa: CATSRDPRAAFGAGNEQFF
cdr3_nt: TGTGCCACCAGCAGAGATCCCAGGGCAGCCTTTGGCGCTGGGAATGAGCAGTTCTTC
v_call: TRBV15
j_call: TRBJ2-1
d_call: NA
clone_size: few

cdr3_aa: CASSLEGGGEQYF
cdr3_nt: TGTGCCAGCAGCTTAGAGGGGGGTGGGGAGCAGTACTTC
v_call: TRBV7-8
j_call: TRBJ2-7
d_call: NA
clone_size: many

cdr3_aa: CASSQAKGGNQPQHF
cdr3_nt: TGCGCCAGCAGCCAAGCAAAGGGGGGGAATCAGCCCCAGCATTTT
v_call: TRBV2
j_call: TRBJ1-5
d_call: NA
clone_size: NA

cdr3_aa: CATGGGDRGRNSPLHF
cdr3_nt: TGTGCCACCGGAGGAGGGGACAGGGGACGTAATTCACCCCTCCACTTT
v_call: TRBV15
j_call: TRBJ1-6
d_call: TRBD1
clone_size: NA

cdr3_aa: CASTVRAENYEQYF
cdr3_nt: TGTGCCAGCACCGTCAGGGCGGAGAACTACGAGCAGTACTTC
v_call: TRBV7-9
j_call: TRBJ2-7
d_call: NA
clone_size: NA

cdr3_aa: CASSEGTSGAYEQYF
cdr3_nt: TGTGCCAGCAGTGAGGGGACTAGCGGAGCCTACGAGCAGTACTTC
v_call: TRBV2
j_call: TRBJ2-7
d_call: TRBD2
clone_size: NA

cdr3_aa: CASSLYEEAFF
cdr3_nt: TGTGCCAGCAGCTTATACGAGGAAGCTTTCTTT
v_call: TRBV7-2
j_call: TRBJ1-1
d_call: NA
clone_size: NA

cdr3_aa: CASSVGEGPTYEQYF
cdr3_nt: TGTGCCAGCAGCGTAGGCGAGGGGCCGACCTACGAGCAGTACTTC
v_call: TRBV9
j_call: TRBJ2-7
d_call: NA
clone_size: many